This is a list of T cell receptor beta chains from one sample in a study of control samples from healthy donors and cancer patients. The repertoire was sequenced with immunoSEQ multiplex PCR; TCRdb's copy has only in-frame clones and lacks some. Of over 200,000 clones listed, about 80% are singletons. Sequenced sample: PBMCs. The receptors shown here come from a woman in her sixties or seventies with lung cancer. CDR3s leave out the opening cysteine and the closing phenylalanine or tryptophan.

v_gene: TRBV5-4; len: 14; CDR3aa: ASSFRRGTAGTEAF
v_gene: TRBV6-1; len: 14; CDR3aa: ASREEATGYNSPLH
v_gene: TRBV6-5; len: 14; CDR3aa: ASSYWDPGEGQPQH
v_gene: TRBV7-3; len: 13; CDR3aa: ASSPQGRIQETQY
v_gene: TRBV4-1; len: 13; CDR3aa: ASSPQTGNTGELF
v_gene: TRBV12-3/TRBV12-4; len: 9; CDR3aa: ASRSQGPQH
v_gene: TRBV20-1; len: 9; CDR3aa: SAPLVVEQF
v_gene: TRBV5-4; len: 12; CDR3aa: ASSSRVEGSPLH
v_gene: TRBV11-2; len: 12; CDR3aa: ASSSTGPETEAF
v_gene: TRBV28; len: 13; CDR3aa: ASHSGQGGGTEAF
v_gene: TRBV15; len: 12; CDR3aa: ATSRGQYNSPLH
v_gene: TRBV5-1; len: 11; CDR3aa: ASSLDGYSPLH
v_gene: TRBV19; len: 12; CDR3aa: ASRPLSSGNTIY
v_gene: TRBV11-2; len: 14; CDR3aa: ASSLGPSTSTDTQY
v_gene: TRBV20-1; len: 9; CDR3aa: SARGVETQY
v_gene: TRBV21-1; len: 12; CDR3aa: ASSKDQGTGELF
v_gene: TRBV27; len: 11; CDR3aa: ASSFGDTRSVR
v_gene: TRBV10-3; len: 12; CDR3aa: AISESGTGTEAF
v_gene: TRBV20-1; len: 11; CDR3aa: SASLPASYGYT
v_gene: TRBV29-1; len: 9; CDR3aa: SVLERSIQY
v_gene: TRBV18; len: 13; CDR3aa: ASSLLAGGDNEQF
v_gene: TRBV5-1; len: 12; CDR3aa: ASSYRVETDTQY
v_gene: TRBV11-2; len: 12; CDR3aa: ASSLALAKNIQY
v_gene: TRBV5-1; len: 9; CDR3aa: ASSLGDTQY
v_gene: TRBV10-2; len: 12; CDR3aa: ASWEIGGSTEAF
v_gene: TRBV14; len: 14; CDR3aa: ASSIRTSGRFYEQY
v_gene: TRBV5-1; len: 13; CDR3aa: ASSPDRSSGNTIY
v_gene: TRBV5-1; len: 12; CDR3aa: ASSLGPSGNTIY
v_gene: TRBV7-6; len: 14; CDR3aa: ASSSQGGSSYNEQF
v_gene: TRBV7-9; len: 10; CDR3aa: ATAPGYTEAF
v_gene: TRBV10-3; len: 14; CDR3aa: AKTRDSRARREKLF
v_gene: TRBV28; len: 13; CDR3aa: ASSSGTGATYGYT
v_gene: TRBV12-3/TRBV12-4; len: 11; CDR3aa: ASSLARGIGYT
v_gene: TRBV18; len: 11; CDR3aa: ASSPTTGVEAF
v_gene: TRBV5-1; len: 13; CDR3aa: ASSQAWPSTDTQY
v_gene: TRBV5-1; len: 12; CDR3aa: ASSFRTANTEAF
v_gene: TRBV19; len: 11; CDR3aa: ASKVTGGTEAF
v_gene: TRBV7-3; len: 14; CDR3aa: ASRRTSGSTYNEQF
v_gene: TRBV19; len: 12; CDR3aa: ASSMTVIQETQY
v_gene: TRBV5-1; len: 11; CDR3aa: ASSSTGTDTIY
v_gene: TRBV24-1; len: 13; CDR3aa: ATGLSSGNTGELF
v_gene: TRBV30; len: 9; CDR3aa: AWGFFQPQH
v_gene: TRBV7-9; len: 15; CDR3aa: ASSRTWTGGDTGELF
v_gene: TRBV5-6; len: 14; CDR3aa: ASSLKDRGSWQPQH
v_gene: TRBV5-1; len: 11; CDR3aa: ASGRGSAYEQY
v_gene: TRBV6-5; len: 12; CDR3aa: ASSQDRERNEQF